These 18 T cell receptor beta chains originate from one sample sequenced in a study of blood T cell repertoires in COVID-19. The assay was immunoSEQ multiplex PCR, and TCRdb's table has in-frame clones only and misses some. The sample shows about 110,000 clones, 80% of them seen only once. Sequencing was carried out using peripheral blood. These receptors all come from a human donor in a cohort sampled during active or convalescent COVID-19.

The gene calls are TRBV5-1 and TRBJ2-5; D perhaps matches TRBD1 (6 bases). This CDR3 is built from 15 residues. The germline V gene encodes CDR1 SGHRS and CDR2 YFSETQ. Trimming took 0 bases from V and 1 from J, leaving 10 bases between them. The CDR3 spells CASSLGGPSQETQYF. CDR3 coding DNA: TGCGCCAGCAGCTTGGGGGGGCCCAGCCAAGAGACCCAGTACTTC. Full variable domain (outside the CDR3, taken from reference TRBV5-1 and TRBJ2-5): KAGVTQTPRYLIKTRGQQVTLSCSPISGHRSVSWYQQTPGQGLQFLFEYFSETQRNKGNFPGRFSGRQFSNSRSEMNVSTLELGDSALYLCASSLGGPSQETQYFGPGTRLLVL.

CDR3: CASSYSTGYEQFF. DNA of the CDR3: TGTGCCAGCAGTTACTCGACAGGGTATGAGCAGTTCTTC. This rearrangement joins TRBV6-2 or TRBV6-3 to TRBJ2-1, with 7 bases that match TRBD1. This CDR3 has 13 residues. Germline V gene data show CDR1 as MNHEY and CDR2 as SVGEGT. Germline trimming cut 0 bases from V and 8 bases from J; bases unmatched to any gene: 1.

The chain recombines TRBV13 with TRBJ2-7, with unresolved D. The germline CDR1 and CDR2 sequences are PRHDT and FYEKMQ (reference sequence). This CDR3 region has 14 residues. V was shortened by 3 bases and J by 3 bases, with 12 bases between the two germline ends. The CDR3 region has the DNA TGTGCCAGCAGCTTCATGTGGCGCGGCTACGAGCAGTACTTC. Its translation is CASSFMWRGYEQYF. The full variable domain, in which reference TRBV13 and TRBJ2-7 provide the parts outside the CDR3, is AAGVIQSPRHLIKEKRETATLKCYPIPRHDTVYWYQQGPGQDPQFLISFYEKMQSDKGSIPDRFSAQQFSDYHSELNMSSLELGDSALYFCASSFMWRGYEQYFGPGTRLTVT.

A single count supports this clone. The genes are TRBV7-2 and TRBJ2-7; 12 bases align to TRBD2. Germline V gene sequence: CDR1 SGHTA, CDR2 FQGNSA. Trimming cost V 7 bases and J 4 bases; bases outside gene matches: 8. The CDR3 totals 15 residues. The CDR3 sequence is CASTLLAGGAYEQYF. Here the CDR3 DNA reads TGTGCCAGCACCCTACTAGCGGGGGGCGCATACGAGCAGTACTTC.

The rearrangement uses TRBV24-1 and TRBJ1-5; D possibly corresponds to TRBD1 (5 bases). V was trimmed by 4 bases and J by 3 bases, leaving 9 bases between them. The germline gives CDR1 KGHDR, CDR2 SFDVKD. CDR3 length equals 14 residues. The CDR3 region is CATSDPGVNQPQHF. The DNA for the CDR3 is TGTGCCACCAGTGACCCGGGGGTCAATCAGCCCCAGCATTTT.

The V and J genes are TRBV7-9 and TRBJ1-2, with TRBD1 identical over 7 bases. The CDR3 has 15 amino acids. J lost 6 bases, V lost 5 bases, and 12 bases had no gene match. In germline, CDR1 is SEHNR, CDR2 FQNEAQ (reference sequence). The chain's CDR3 is CASSDETGRRDGYTF. In DNA form, the CDR3 reads TGTGCCAGCAGCGACGAGACAGGGAGGAGGGATGGCTACACCTTC.

The rearrangement links TRBV7-9 to TRBJ2-3, with TRBD2 as a possible D gene (5 bases). Germline V gene sequence: CDR1 SEHNR, CDR2 FQNEAQ (reference sequence). The CDR3 extends over 16 amino acids. Between the trimmed V and J ends, which lost 0 bases and 2 bases, there was a span of 12 bases. CDR3 DNA: TGTGCCAGCAGCTTAGCAGAGTGGGAGACCACAGATACGCAGTATTTT. It specifies CASSLAEWETTDTQYF.

The CDR3 sequence: CASSRGIGGWSYNEQFF. The DNA of the CDR3 is TGTGCCAGCAGCCGAGGAATTGGGGGGTGGTCCTACAATGAGCAGTTCTTC. This sequence joins TRBV3-1 (or the pseudogene TRBV3-2) and TRBJ2-1, with D maybe TRBD2 (6 bases). Between the trimmed V and J ends, which lost 4 bases and 1 base, there was a span of 17 bases. Germline values: CDR1 LGHDT, CDR2 YNNKEL (reference sequence). This CDR3 has 17 residues.

This clone came up a few times. V is TRBV6-1 and J is TRBJ2-3; D is perhaps TRBD1 (5 bases). Germline assignment: CDR1 MNHNS and CDR2 SASEGT. With 3 bases removed from V and 0 bases from J, the gap between germline ends came to 10 bases. CDR3 length: 15 residues. Here the CDR3 DNA reads TGTGCCAGCAGTGAGCAGGGTAGCAGCACAGATACGCAGTATTTT. Its translation is CASSEQGSSTDTQYF.

The rearrangement joins TRBV11-2 to TRBJ2-1; D unclear. The germline CDR1 and CDR2 sequences are SGHAT and FQNNGV. The germline V and J ends were trimmed by 4 bases and 8 bases, with 27 bases remaining between them. The CDR3 loop spans 18 amino acids. The CDR3 sequence: CASSSLRWHGGAMDEQFF. In DNA, the CDR3 is TGTGCCAGCAGCTCCCTCCGGTGGCACGGCGGAGCAATGGATGAGCAGTTCTTC.

This chain links TRBV30 with TRBJ2-7; 7 positions match TRBD2. Germline V lookup: CDR1 GTSNPN, CDR2 SVGIG (reference sequence). The J segment lost 2 bases and the V segment lost 0 bases, leaving 4 bases of the junction unmatched. CDR3 length: 14 amino acids. CDR3 in DNA: TGTGCCTGGAGTGTAGGTAGCGGGCCCTACGAGCAGTACTTC. This codes for CAWSVGSGPYEQYF.

V usage is TRBV19 and J usage is TRBJ2-1, with a tentative D call TRBD2 (6 bases). Germline V gene data show CDR1 as LNHDA and CDR2 as SQIVND (reference sequence). Between the trimmed V and J ends, which lost 3 bases and 4 bases, there was a span of 10 bases. The CDR3 is made up of 14 amino acids. The CDR3 is CASSISSGYNEQFF. DNA for the CDR3: TGTGCCAGTAGTATTTCCAGCGGGTACAATGAGCAGTTCTTC. The whole variable domain, filled in from reference TRBV19 and TRBJ2-1, reads DGGITQSPKYLFRKEGQNVTLSCEQNLNHDAMYWYRQDPGQGLRLIYYSQIVNDFQKGDIAEGYSVSREKKESFPLTVTSAQKNPTAFYLCASSISSGYNEQFFGPGTRLTVL.

This chain links TRBV19 with TRBJ2-7; weak D call: TRBD2 (5 bases). The CDR3 is 20 residues long. Trimming shortened V by 7 bases and J by 0 bases, and 31 bases separated the two germline ends. Per germline, CDR1 LNHDA and CDR2 SQIVND (reference sequence). This chain's CDR3 is CASTQHLTARGPRSSYEQYF. In nucleotides, the CDR3 is TGTGCCAGTACCCAACACTTAACAGCCAGAGGGCCTCGAAGCTCCTACGAGCAGTACTTC.

The J gene is TRBJ2-7, the V gene TRBV30, with TRBD2 matching 11 bases. Germline V gene lookup returns CDR1 GTSNPN and CDR2 SVGIG (reference sequence). The CDR3 runs to 12 residues. The trim removed 5 bases at V and 3 bases at J, leaving 0 bases unmatched. DNA for the CDR3: TGTGCCTGGGGACTAGCGGGCTACGAGCAGTACTTC. It translates to CAWGLAGYEQYF.

For the CDR3, the DNA is TGTGCCAGCAGCCATTCCGGGACAGGGTTTGCTGGGGCCAACGTCCTGACTTTC. Its translation is CASSHSGTGFAGANVLTF. This sequence joins TRBV3-1 (or the pseudogene TRBV3-2) and TRBJ2-6; 9 bases map to TRBD1. This CDR3 is 18 amino acids long. Germline CDR1 and CDR2: LGHDT and YNNKEL (reference sequence). The V and J ends lost 3 bases and 2 bases, in that order; junction bases with no gene match: 8.

The rearrangement links TRBV29-1 to TRBJ1-1, with D possibly matching TRBD1 (6 bases). In germline, CDR1 is SQVTM, CDR2 ANQGSEA. V was shortened by 6 bases and J by 4 bases, with 15 bases between the two germline ends. There are 13 residues in the CDR3. Here the CDR3 reads CSVGGGERTEAFF. For the CDR3, the DNA is TGCAGCGTAGGGGGTGGCGAGCGCACTGAAGCTTTCTTT.

V usage is TRBV27 and J usage is TRBJ1-2, with 10 bases lining up with TRBD1. CDR1 and CDR2 from the germline V gene are MNHEY and SMNVEV (reference sequence). J lost 2 bases, V lost 5 bases, and 17 bases had no gene match. The CDR3 length is 19 residues. This chain's CDR3 is CASSPTSGQGNGRNYGYTF. As DNA, the CDR3 is TGTGCCAGCAGTCCTACCTCGGGACAGGGGAATGGGAGGAACTATGGCTACACCTTC.

This clone was counted between two and nine times. V usage is TRBV4-1 and J usage is TRBJ2-1, with D perhaps TRBD1 (5 bases). Trimming left V 3 bases short and J 7 bases short, with 16 bases between. This CDR3 has 15 amino acids. Per germline, CDR1 MGHRA and CDR2 YSYEKL. The CDR3 DNA sequence: TGCGCCAGCAGCCAGCAGGGAATTGTCGGGAATGAGCAGTTCTTC. This codes for CASSQQGIVGNEQFF.